The 28 T cell receptor beta chains below all came from one sample that was sequenced in a study of T cell responses to AZD1222 COVID-19 vaccine. The data were produced by immunoSEQ multiplex PCR, yet TCRdb's version contains in-frame clones alone and is incomplete. The sample has 150,000 or so clones, roughly nine tenths seen once. The source was peripheral blood, collected 28 days after the second AZD1222 dose. These receptors originate from an adult who received the AZD1222 COVID-19 vaccine.

The gene calls are TRBV7-9 and TRBJ2-7, with D possibly matching TRBD1 (6 bases). CDR1 and CDR2 from the germline V gene are SEHNR and FQNEAQ (reference sequence). The CDR3 consists of 14 residues. With 6 bases removed from V and 3 bases from J, the gap between germline ends came to 15 bases. CDR3 protein: CASSSGRGNYEQYF. CDR3 coding DNA: TGTGCCAGCAGTTCGGGCAGGGGAAACTACGAGCAGTACTTC.

The chain couples TRBV11-3 to TRBJ1-6; D possibly corresponds to TRBD1 (6 bases). The V end lost 1 base, the J end lost 5 bases, and 15 bases lay between the germline ends. CDR1 and CDR2 from the germline V gene are SGHNT and YENEEA. This CDR3 region has 17 residues. The CDR3 loop is CASSLARGADHNSPLHF. The CDR3 DNA reads as TGTGCCAGCAGCTTAGCCCGGGGGGCCGATCATAATTCACCCCTCCACTTT.

V is TRBV7-9 and J is TRBJ1-2; tentatively, D is TRBD1 (6 bases). Per the germline V gene, CDR1 is SEHNR and CDR2 is FQNEAQ (reference sequence). Trimming pared 5 bases from V and 3 bases from J, leaving 16 bases between. The CDR3 length is 15 residues. Here the CDR3 reads CASSGKGVRDYGYTF. The DNA of the CDR3 is TGTGCCAGCAGCGGAAAGGGGGTGCGGGACTATGGCTACACCTTC. The full variable domain, with the rest looked up from reference TRBV7-9 and TRBJ1-2, is DTGVSQNPRHKITKRGQNVTFRCDPISEHNRLYWYRQTLGQGPEFLTYFQNEAQLEKSRLLSDRFSAERPKGSFSTLEIQRTEQGDSAMYLCASSGKGVRDYGYTFGSGTRLTVV.

The genes are TRBV5-6 and TRBJ1-4; no reliable D call. Trimming stripped 0 bases from V and 0 bases from J, with 9 bases between. Germline values: CDR1 SGHDT, CDR2 YYEEEE. The CDR3 runs to 16 residues. CDR3 loop: CASSLVPGATNEKLFF. The CDR3 DNA sequence: TGTGCCAGCAGCTTGGTCCCGGGAGCAACTAATGAAAAACTGTTTTTT. Full variable domain (outside the CDR3, taken from reference TRBV5-6 and TRBJ1-4): DAGVTQSPTHLIKTRGQQVTLRCSPKSGHDTVSWYQQALGQGPQFIFQYYEEEERQRGNFPDRFSGHQFPNYSSELNVNALLLGDSALYLCASSLVPGATNEKLFFGSGTQLSVL.

This chain connects TRBV5-6 to TRBJ1-4, with a tentative D call TRBD1 (5 bases). CDR1 is SGHDT and CDR2 is YYEEEE in the germline V gene. V was trimmed by 2 bases and J by 5 bases, leaving 10 bases between them. This CDR3 spans 14 amino acids. CDR3 DNA: TGTGCCAGCAGCTTCCGGGACGGGAATGAAAAACTGTTTTTT. It encodes CASSFRDGNEKLFF.

In its sample, this clone was seen a few times. The chain carries TRBV27 and TRBJ2-5, with 10 positions matching TRBD1. This CDR3 spans 14 amino acids. Losses at the gene ends were 6 bases for V and 7 bases for J; bases not matched to a gene: 8. Germline lookup yields CDR1 MNHEY and CDR2 SMNVEV (reference sequence). DNA of the CDR3: TGTGCCAGCAGCCGGGACAGGGGATTACGGACCCAGTACTTC. Its translation: CASSRDRGLRTQYF.

The chain's CDR3 is CASSRGLAGDQQFF. As DNA, the CDR3 is TGTGCCAGCAGCAGGGGACTAGCGGGGGATCAACAGTTCTTC. The chain links TRBV3-1 (or the pseudogene TRBV3-2) to TRBJ2-1; 14 bases fit TRBD2. The V segment lost 5 bases and the J segment 13 bases; nucleotides outside the gene matches: 7. The CDR3 contains 14 residues. The germline V gene has CDR1 LGHDT and CDR2 YNNKEL (reference sequence).

In this sample, this clone turned up once. The V and J genes are TRBV3-1 (or the pseudogene TRBV3-2) and TRBJ1-5; D unclear. V was trimmed by 4 bases and J by 3 bases, leaving 10 bases between them. The CDR3 has 14 amino acids. Germline CDR1 reads LGHDT; CDR2 reads YNNKEL (reference sequence). CDR3 in DNA: TGTGCCAGCAGCCCTCCGAGCGTCAATCAGCCCCAGCATTTT. Translating it yields CASSPPSVNQPQHF.

The chain recombines TRBV18 with TRBJ1-5; D is ambiguous. Germline values: CDR1 KGHSH, CDR2 LQKENI. The length of the CDR3 is 15 residues. Trimming took 6 bases from V and 2 from J, leaving 14 bases between them. The CDR3 sequence: CASSSRPEGNQPQHF. The CDR3 region has the DNA TGTGCCAGCTCTTCGCGACCGGAGGGCAATCAGCCCCAGCATTTT.

This clone has a single count. The gene calls are TRBV5-1 and TRBJ2-7; D ambiguous. This CDR3 spans 13 amino acids. The V and J ends lost 0 bases and 2 bases respectively, with 6 bases between them. CDR1 and CDR2 from the germline V gene are SGHRS and YFSETQ. The CDR3 DNA reads as TGCGCCAGCAGCTTGGCTCCTGCCTACGAGCAGTACTTC. Its translation is CASSLAPAYEQYF.

This chain joins TRBV29-1 and TRBJ2-1, with 12 bases fitting TRBD1. The ends lost 6 bases at V and 9 bases at J; junction bases unmatched: 6. Germline loops: CDR1 SQVTM, CDR2 ANQGSEA. This CDR3 is 13 amino acids long. The CDR3 loop is CSVAGTGGGEQFF. In DNA form, the CDR3 reads TGCAGCGTGGCCGGGACAGGGGGCGGTGAGCAGTTCTTC.

This clone was seen a single time. The CDR3 sequence is CAWRRGQVAEQYF. CDR3 DNA sequence: TGTGCCTGGAGACGGGGACAGGTAGCCGAGCAGTACTTC. The chain is built from TRBV30 and TRBJ2-7; 8 bases are shared with TRBD1. Trimming removed 3 bases from V and 6 bases from J; junction bases left unmatched: 7. Germline CDR1 reads GTSNPN; CDR2 reads SVGIG (reference sequence). The CDR3 contains 13 residues.

This sequence joins TRBV4-1 and TRBJ1-2; D unresolved. The CDR3 consists of 15 residues. Trimming left V 0 bases short and J 4 bases short, with 12 bases between. The germline V gene encodes CDR1 MGHRA and CDR2 YSYEKL. The CDR3 DNA follows: TGCGCCAGCAGCCAAGAGAGGCAGGCCCTCTATGGCTACACCTTC. This sequence encodes CASSQERQALYGYTF.

V and J are TRBV27 and TRBJ1-5; TRBD1 is a possible D gene (5 bases). The CDR3 loop spans 18 amino acids. V was pared by 4 bases and J by 0 bases, with 19 bases between. In germline, CDR1 is MNHEY, CDR2 SMNVEV (reference sequence). CDR3 nucleotides: TGTGCCAGCAGTTCCATCCCTTCCGGCAGGGTTAGCAATCAGCCCCAGCATTTT. Translation: CASSSIPSGRVSNQPQHF.

This sequence joins TRBV6-2 or TRBV6-3 and TRBJ2-5; no reliable D call. The germline V gene has CDR1 MNHEY and CDR2 SVGEGT. The CDR3 length is 13 residues. The V end lost 2 bases, the J end lost 1 base, and 5 bases lay between the germline ends. CDR3 protein: CASSYGRQETQYF. The CDR3 DNA reads as TGTGCCAGCAGTTACGGGCGCCAAGAGACCCAGTACTTC.

The genes are TRBV12-3 or TRBV12-4 and TRBJ2-3; D unclear. The CDR3 has 12 residues. Trimming shortened V by 7 bases and J by 7 bases, and 12 bases separated the two germline ends. The CDR3 reads CASTQTPHTQYF. As DNA, the CDR3 is TGTGCCAGCACCCAAACCCCACATACGCAGTATTTT.

The V and J genes are TRBV5-1 and TRBJ1-1; D is uncertain. Germline V lookup: CDR1 SGHRS, CDR2 YFSETQ. This CDR3 is built from 15 residues. Trimming took 0 bases from V and 1 from J, leaving 10 bases between them. Written as DNA, the CDR3 is TGCGCCAGCAGCTTGGCGGGCCAGCAGAACACTGAAGCTTTCTTT. Its protein is CASSLAGQQNTEAFF. Using reference TRBV5-1 and TRBJ1-1 for the parts outside the CDR3, the full variable domain is KAGVTQTPRYLIKTRGQQVTLSCSPISGHRSVSWYQQTPGQGLQFLFEYFSETQRNKGNFPGRFSGRQFSNSRSEMNVSTLELGDSALYLCASSLAGQQNTEAFFGQGTRLTVV.

The V and J genes are TRBV7-2 and TRBJ1-1, with 8 positions matching TRBD1. V lost 5 bases to trimming and J lost 4 bases; unmatched junction nucleotides: 9. CDR1 and CDR2 (germline): SGHTA, FQGNSA. This CDR3 spans 15 amino acids. CDR3 nucleotides: TGTGCCAGCAGCCCGGACAGGGTTACCCTCACTGAAGCTTTCTTT. The encoded protein is CASSPDRVTLTEAFF.

This clone has a single count. The CDR3 loop is CASSWGIETQYF. In DNA form, the CDR3 reads TGTGCCAGCAGTTGGGGAATAGAGACCCAGTACTTC. V usage is TRBV12-3 or TRBV12-4 and J usage is TRBJ2-5; D gene uncertain. V gave up 4 bases and J gave up 4 bases, with 7 bases separating them. This CDR3 region has 12 residues.

This chain connects TRBV7-9 to TRBJ2-7; the match to TRBD1 covers 9 bases. J was trimmed by 4 bases and V by 4 bases; bases with no gene match: 5. The germline gives CDR1 SEHNR, CDR2 FQNEAQ (reference sequence). The CDR3 contains 14 residues. CDR3: CASSSPGTGYEQYF. CDR3 nucleotides: TGTGCCAGCAGCTCCCCCGGGACAGGGTACGAGCAGTACTTC.

This chain connects TRBV9 to TRBJ2-3; possible D gene TRBD2, 6 bases. The CDR3 loop spans 16 amino acids. Germline CDR1 reads SGDLS; CDR2 reads YYNGEE. V lost 4 bases and J 4 bases, leaving 19 bases between the germline ends. CDR3 DNA: TGTGCCAGCAGCTCCGCCGGAGGGGCGAGATCAGATACGCAGTATTTT. The encoded protein is CASSSAGGARSDTQYF.

As DNA, the CDR3 is TGTGCCAGCAGCTTAGAACGCCACTACGAGCAGTACTTC. Amino acids: CASSLERHYEQYF. This rearrangement joins TRBV11-3 to TRBJ2-7; no reliable D call. CDR3 length: 13 residues. The V end lost 0 bases, the J end lost 3 bases, and 6 bases lay between the germline ends. Looked up from germline, CDR1 is SGHNT and CDR2 is YENEEA.

The chain couples TRBV3-1 (or the pseudogene TRBV3-2) to TRBJ1-4; D is perhaps TRBD1 (5 bases). This CDR3 is 16 amino acids long. Germline assignment: CDR1 LGHDT and CDR2 YNNKEL (reference sequence). Trimming pared 0 bases from V and 10 bases from J, leaving 18 bases between. The CDR3 is CASSQDIPGLGTKLFF. The CDR3 region has the DNA TGTGCCAGCAGCCAAGATATCCCGGGCCTGGGGACAAAACTGTTTTTT.

The V call is TRBV5-1, the J call TRBJ1-2, with TRBD1 identical over 9 bases. V shed 2 bases and J 7 bases; nucleotides not matched to a gene: 15. The CDR3 is 17 amino acids. Germline V gene lookup returns CDR1 SGHRS and CDR2 YFSETQ. CDR3 bases: TGCGCCAGCAGCTTTCTTACCGGGACAGGGTCTCTCGGTGGCTACACCTTC. It yields the protein CASSFLTGTGSLGGYTF.

The chain employs TRBV30 and TRBJ1-1; D is unresolved. Trimming stripped 0 bases from V and 0 bases from J, with 8 bases between. CDR1 is GTSNPN and CDR2 is SVGIG in the germline V gene (reference sequence). The CDR3 is 14 amino acids. CDR3 residues: CAWSVGRLNTEAFF. CDR3 nucleotides: TGTGCCTGGAGTGTAGGACGTTTGAACACTGAAGCTTTCTTT.

V usage is TRBV30 and J usage is TRBJ1-1, with 7 bases lining up with TRBD1. V was pared by 5 bases and J by 0 bases, with 9 bases of the junction left unmatched. This CDR3 spans 15 amino acids. Germline V gene sequence: CDR1 GTSNPN, CDR2 SVGIG (reference sequence). The CDR3 loop is CAWVRGQIMNTEAFF. The CDR3 DNA reads TGTGCCTGGGTAAGGGGACAGATAATGAACACTGAAGCTTTCTTT.

This chain uses TRBV12-3 or TRBV12-4 with TRBJ2-3; TRBD1 might be the D (5 bases). The CDR3 runs to 13 residues. V was trimmed by 7 bases and J by 1 base, leaving 9 bases between them. The CDR3 sequence is CASTWGGTDTQYF. The CDR3 nucleotides read TGTGCCAGCACTTGGGGCGGCACAGATACGCAGTATTTT.

V is TRBV3-1 (or the pseudogene TRBV3-2) and J is TRBJ2-7; 14 bases align to TRBD2. The CDR3 has 17 amino acids. The ends lost 5 bases at V and 2 bases at J; junction bases unmatched: 8. Germline V lookup: CDR1 LGHDT, CDR2 YNNKEL (reference sequence). The CDR3, as DNA: TGTGCCAGCAGCGCCCGGACTAGCGGGAGGCCGGCCTACGAGCAGTACTTC. Encoded protein: CASSARTSGRPAYEQYF.